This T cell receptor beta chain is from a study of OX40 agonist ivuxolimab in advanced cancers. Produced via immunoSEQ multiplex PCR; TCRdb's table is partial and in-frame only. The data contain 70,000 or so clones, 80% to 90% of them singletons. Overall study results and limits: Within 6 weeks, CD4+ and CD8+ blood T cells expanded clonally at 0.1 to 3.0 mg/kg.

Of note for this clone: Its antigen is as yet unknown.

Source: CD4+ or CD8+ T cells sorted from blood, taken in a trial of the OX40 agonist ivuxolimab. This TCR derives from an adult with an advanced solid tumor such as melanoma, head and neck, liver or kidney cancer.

The CDR3 DNA reads TGCGCCAGCAGCTTGGGTGTAAAGGGGCGTTTGGATGAGCAGTTCTTC. It yields the protein CASSLGVKGRLDEQFF. The rearrangement joins TRBV5-1 to TRBJ2-1; tentatively, D is TRBD1 (5 bases). This CDR3 has 16 amino acids. V was clipped by 0 bases and J by 8 bases, with 18 bases between them. CDR1 is SGHRS, CDR2 YFSETQ, per germline.